The 16 T cell receptor beta chains in this list originate from one sample, sequenced in a study of regulatory T cells in long-lasting Graves disease. Documented time point: newly diagnosed GD, antithyroid drugs for less than 3 months. After RNA was extracted from PBMCs, the TCR library was made from it. Investigators prepared the TCR beta libraries by applying iRepertoire HTBI primers and Arm-PCR of CDR3 regions. A single record per CDR3 protein comes from TCRdb applying MiXCR to the multiplex PCR reads. The repertoire includes roughly 610,000 distinct CDR3 sequences, 16% of them detected once, and approximately 20% sits in the top ten. These data also featured in a second study, about T cells in Graves' hyperthyroidism and ophthalmopathy.

Sequencing was performed on peripheral blood mononuclear cells (PBMCs), taken at new diagnosis, from a patient treated with antithyroid drugs. These receptors were collected from a woman aged 30 to 39 with Graves disease.

This clonotype has a handful of counts. The V gene is TRBV6-2 or TRBV6-3, the J gene TRBJ2-7; the match to TRBD2 covers 10 bases. CDR1 MNHEY and CDR2 SVGEGT come from the germline V gene. The CDR3 is 16 residues long. Trimming took 5 bases from V and 6 from J; bases not matched to a gene: 13. The CDR3 bases are TGTGCCAGCAGTAGGGCCACTAGCGGGACTTCTGGCGAGCAGTACTTC. Protein: CASSRATSGTSGEQYF.

This clonotype has ten or more counts. This chain connects TRBV28 to TRBJ2-2; 8 bases match TRBD1. This CDR3 has 15 amino acids. From germline, CDR1 is MDHEN and CDR2 SYDVKM. V lost 3 bases to trimming and J lost 0 bases; unmatched junction nucleotides: 0. The CDR3 here is CASSLTGANTGELFF. CDR3 sequence (DNA): TGTGCCAGCAGTTTGACAGGGGCGAACACCGGGGAGCTGTTTTTT.

This clonotype has just a few counts. CDR3 bases: TGTGCCAGCAGCCGGGACAGGTTCTCCTATAATTCACCCCTCCACTTT. Encoded protein: CASSRDRFSYNSPLHF. V gene TRBV9 combines with J gene TRBJ1-6, with 8 bases lining up with TRBD1. The CDR3 totals 16 residues. Germline values: CDR1 SGDLS, CDR2 YYNGEE. The J segment lost 0 bases and the V segment lost 4 bases, leaving 3 bases of the junction unmatched.

The chain couples TRBV24-1 to TRBJ2-3, with D unresolved. CDR3 size: 15 residues. Trimming removed 2 bases at V and 4 bases at J, with 12 bases between. Looked up from germline, CDR1 is KGHDR and CDR2 is SFDVKD. CDR3: CATSDSRSSADTQYF. CDR3 sequence (DNA): TGTGCCACCAGTGATTCTAGGAGTTCCGCAGATACGCAGTATTTT.

The sample holds many counts of this clonotype. The rearrangement joins TRBV28 to TRBJ2-2, with a tentative D call TRBD1 (5 bases). The V and J ends lost 2 bases and 1 base respectively, with 11 bases between them. The germline V gene encodes CDR1 MDHEN and CDR2 SYDVKM. The CDR3 length is 16 residues. CDR3 DNA sequence: TGTGCCAGCAGTTTAGGTCAGGGCGGGAACACCGGGGAGCTGTTTTTT. It yields the protein CASSLGQGGNTGELFF.

This clonotype was found a few times. The V call is TRBV19, the J call TRBJ1-2; 8 nucleotides match TRBD1. This CDR3 is built from 13 residues. V shed 10 bases, J shed 4 bases, and the junction held 8 bases outside the gene matches. Looked up from germline, CDR1 is LNHDA and CDR2 is SQIVND (reference sequence). DNA of the CDR3: TGTGCCACCTACCGGGACAGGCCCTATGGCTACACCTTC. As protein: CATYRDRPYGYTF.

The chain joins TRBV6-1 to TRBJ2-3; the match to TRBD2 covers 7 bases. The CDR3 covers 16 residues. The junction had 10 bases not matched to a gene; V was cut back by 1 base and J by 6 bases. Germline V lookup: CDR1 MNHNS, CDR2 SASEGT. The chain's CDR3 is CASSEEGGRPTDTQYF. CDR3 DNA: TGTGCCAGCAGTGAAGAGGGCGGGAGACCCACGGATACGCAGTATTTT.

The chain couples TRBV12-3 or TRBV12-4 to TRBJ2-2; the D gene is possibly TRBD2 (7 bases). Trimming took off 10 bases at V and 6 bases at J, with 18 bases between the two ends. The CDR3 runs to 14 residues. The chain's CDR3 is CATAAGEGAGELFF. DNA of the CDR3: TGTGCCACAGCAGCTGGGGAGGGGGCCGGGGAGCTGTTTTTT.

There are many counts of this clonotype. The rearrangement uses TRBV11-2 and TRBJ2-7; 11 bases agree with TRBD1. J lost 3 bases, V lost 0 bases, and 1 base had no gene match. The CDR3 runs to 15 residues. Per germline, CDR1 SGHAT and CDR2 FQNNGV. The CDR3 region is CASSLEGTGGYEQYF. The DNA of the CDR3 is TGTGCCAGCAGCTTAGAGGGGACAGGGGGCTACGAGCAGTACTTC. The full variable domain, in which reference TRBV11-2 and TRBJ2-7 provide the parts outside the CDR3, is EAGVAQSPRYKIIEKRQSVAFWCNPISGHATLYWYQQILGQGPKLLIQFQNNGVVDDSQLPKDRFSAERLKGVDSTLKIQPAKLEDSAVYLCASSLEGTGGYEQYFGPGTRLTVT.

This clonotype was detected many times. The chain has TRBV12-3 or TRBV12-4 and TRBJ1-5, with 8 bases aligning to TRBD1. V gave up 10 bases and J gave up 0 bases; unmatched junction bases: 14. CDR3 size: 17 residues. This chain's CDR3 is CATHRGDAKLSNQPQHF. For the CDR3, the DNA is TGTGCCACTCACAGGGGGGACGCGAAACTTAGCAATCAGCCCCAGCATTTT.

This clonotype was detected ten times or more. The rearrangement joins TRBV6-1 to TRBJ2-2; D not resolved. V was shortened by 3 bases and J by 8 bases, with 7 bases between the two germline ends. The CDR3 runs 12 residues. Germline V CDR1 and CDR2: MNHNS, SASEGT. The CDR3 DNA sequence: TGTGCCAGCAGTGAGCCGACAGGGGAGCTGTTTTTT. Translating gives CASSEPTGELFF.

This clonotype was observed a handful of times. J is TRBJ1-5 and V is TRBV28, with D perhaps matching TRBD1 (6 bases). Germline loops: CDR1 MDHEN, CDR2 SYDVKM. Trimming pared 6 bases from V and 4 bases from J, leaving 16 bases between. The length of the CDR3 is 15 residues. The CDR3 bases are TGTGCCAGCAGACACATGGACAGCACAAATCAGCCCCAGCATTTT. This codes for CASRHMDSTNQPQHF.

There are many counts of this clonotype. The chain carries TRBV28 and TRBJ1-6; TRBD1 matches at 7 bases. V shed 4 bases and J 7 bases; nucleotides not matched to a gene: 4. The length of the CDR3 is 14 residues. Germline assignment: CDR1 MDHEN and CDR2 SYDVKM. The CDR3: CASSWTGGNSPLHF. In DNA, the CDR3 is TGTGCCAGCAGTTGGACAGGAGGGAATTCACCCCTCCACTTT.

V gene TRBV13 combines with J gene TRBJ2-2, with D uncertain. Germline values: CDR1 PRHDT, CDR2 FYEKMQ (reference sequence). V lost 1 base, J lost 2 bases, and 8 bases lay in between. This CDR3 has 15 amino acids. The CDR3 loop reads CASSLVGTNTGELFF. CDR3 nucleotide sequence: TGTGCCAGCAGCTTAGTGGGTACCAACACCGGGGAGCTGTTTTTT.

There are many counts of this clonotype. The V call is TRBV7-2, the J call TRBJ2-5; tentatively, D is TRBD2 (5 bases). Germline V gene sequence: CDR1 SGHTA, CDR2 FQGNSA. Trimming removed 1 base from V and 11 bases from J, with 11 bases in between. The CDR3 totals 12 residues. The CDR3 bases are TGTGCCAGCAGCTTAGTTGGCACTAGTCAGTACTTC. It yields the protein CASSLVGTSQYF.

The chain links TRBV9 to TRBJ1-5; TRBD1 is a possible D gene (5 bases). This CDR3 comprises 15 residues. Germline V lookup: CDR1 SGDLS, CDR2 YYNGEE. V lost 0 bases and J lost 0, with 7 bases in between. The CDR3 nucleotides read TGTGCCAGCAGCGTAGCGGGGGATAGCAATCAGCCCCAGCATTTT. This translates into CASSVAGDSNQPQHF.